A selection of T cell receptor beta chains follows, all from one sample in a study of human T cells and chemical hapten exposure. TCRdb processed the RACE reads anew with MiXCR; each CDR3 protein has one entry. Among tens of thousands of distinct CDR3 sequences listed, about 31% were seen once. This specimen was whole blood, taken in connection with sensitization to the hapten diphenylcyclopropenone (DPC). The receptors were gathered from a man aged 40-55 years with alopecia areata. Some clones in this sample may be carry-over from other donors' samples. CDR3s include the opening cysteine and the closing phenylalanine or tryptophan. A D gene is named only where the DNA matches it firmly. Clone size is shown for a subset of rows, as once, few, many or a class of expanded clone.

abundance,d_gene,v_gene,j_gene,CDR3nt,CDR3aa
-,TRBD1,TRBV12-3/TRBV12-4,TRBJ2-6,TGTGCCAGCAGTTTAGAACAGGGGATGGCTGGGGCCAACGTCCTGACTTTC,CASSLEQGMAGANVLTF
few,-,TRBV20-1,TRBJ1-1,TGCAGTGCTCTCGGGAGCATGAACACTGAAGCTTTCTTT,CSALGSMNTEAFF
-,-,TRBV27,TRBJ2-6,TGTGCCAGCCAGGTCTCTGGGGCCAACGTCCTGACTTTC,CASQVSGANVLTF
-,-,TRBV20-1,TRBJ2-5,TGCAGTGCGACCCGACAGTACCAAGAGACCCAGTACTTC,CSATRQYQETQYF
-,-,TRBV6-2/TRBV6-3,TRBJ2-5,TGTGCCAGCAGATTGGGACTTCAAGAGACCCAGTACTTC,CASRLGLQETQYF
medium-sized,-,TRBV27,TRBJ2-1,TGTGCCAGCAGTATCGGACTACCCAATGAGCAGTTCTTC,CASSIGLPNEQFF
few,-,TRBV11-2,TRBJ1-1,TGTGCCAGCAGGGGGGTGACCACTGAAGCTTTCTTT,CASRGVTTEAFF
-,TRBD2,TRBV6-2/TRBV6-3,TRBJ2-1,TGTGCCAGCAGTTACTTGCGGGAGCATGAGCAGTTCTTC,CASSYLREHEQFF
-,TRBD1,TRBV29-1,TRBJ1-2,TGCAGCGTGCCCTCGACAGGGTTTTCCGACAACTATGGCTACACCTTC,CSVPSTGFSDNYGYTF
few,-,TRBV28,TRBJ1-5,TGTGCCAGCAGTACCCTAGACAGCTTCAATCAGCCCCAGCATTTT,CASSTLDSFNQPQHF
-,-,TRBV5-4,TRBJ2-2,TGTGCCAGCAGCTCCGAACCGGGCGGGGAGCTGTTTTTT,CASSSEPGGELFF
few,TRBD2,TRBV6-5,TRBJ2-2,TGTGCCAGCAGTTACGCCCGGGCTAGCGGGGAAACCGGGGAGCTGTTTTTT,CASSYARASGETGELFF
many,-,TRBV4-1,TRBJ2-2,TGCGCCAGCAGCCAAGATGCTTCCGGGGGAGGTGAGGAGCTGTTTTTT,CASSQDASGGGEELFF
few,TRBD2,TRBV5-1,TRBJ2-1,TGCGCCAGCAGCTTGGACGGGACTAGCGGGGCTAGCTCCTACAATGAGCAGTTCTTC,CASSLDGTSGASSYNEQFF
-,TRBD2,TRBV7-9,TRBJ2-1,TGTGCCAGCAGCTTCCTGGGAGGGGCGTACAATGAGCAGTTCTTC,CASSFLGGAYNEQFF
few,-,TRBV28,TRBJ1-1,TGTGCCAGCAGTTTGGAGGGGCAAGCTTTCTTT,CASSLEGQAFF
-,-,TRBV12-3/TRBV12-4,TRBJ2-2,TGTGCCAGCAGTTTGTGGGGGTTGGACACCGGGGAGCTGTTTTTT,CASSLWGLDTGELFF
-,-,TRBV5-1,TRBJ2-1,TGCGCCAGCAGCCTGGACAGAACCTCCTACAATGAGCAGTTCTTC,CASSLDRTSYNEQFF
-,-,TRBV12-3/TRBV12-4,TRBJ2-7,TGTGCCAGCAGTTTAGTGGTAAGCTCCTACGAGCAGTACTTC,CASSLVVSSYEQYF
few,-,TRBV5-6,TRBJ2-3,TGTGCCAGCAGCTTCTCTGCAGATACGCAGTATTTT,CASSFSADTQYF
-,-,TRBV7-2,TRBJ2-2,TGTGCCAGCACCTGGGGAGGGGGCACCGGGGAGCTGTTTTTT,CASTWGGGTGELFF
-,TRBD2,TRBV3-1,TRBJ2-7,TGTGCCAGCAGCCAAGATCCTCCCGGCGGGAGGGCATACGAGCAGTACTTC,CASSQDPPGGRAYEQYF
few,TRBD1,TRBV19,TRBJ2-1,TGTGCCAGTAGTAGTCCTGGGACAGGGGGGAGTGAGCAGTTCTTC,CASSSPGTGGSEQFF
few,TRBD1,TRBV7-8,TRBJ1-1,TGTGCCAGCAGCTTAGTGGCCTCGACAGGGGCCACTGAAGCTTTCTTT,CASSLVASTGATEAFF
-,-,TRBV4-3,TRBJ2-7,TGCGCCAGCAGCCAAGAGGGGGCCGAGCAGTACTTC,CASSQEGAEQYF
few,TRBD2,TRBV27,TRBJ2-1,TGTGCCAGCAGTCCGGGACTAGCGTACAATGAGCAGTTCTTC,CASSPGLAYNEQFF
-,-,TRBV25-1,TRBJ2-7,TGTGCCAGCAGTGACCTATACGAGCAGTACTTC,CASSDLYEQYF
-,TRBD2,TRBV28,TRBJ2-1,TGTGCCAGCACTCAAGGCGGGGGGACCTACAATGAGCAGTTCTTC,CASTQGGGTYNEQFF
-,TRBD2,TRBV7-2,TRBJ2-2,TGTGCCAGCAGCTTGGGACTAGCGGGAGTAATCGCCGGGGAGCTGTTTTTT,CASSLGLAGVIAGELFF
many,TRBD1,TRBV18,TRBJ1-5,TGTGCCAGCTCAAAAGGACAGGTCAGCAATCAGCCCCAGCATTTT,CASSKGQVSNQPQHF
-,-,TRBV28,TRBJ2-1,TGTGCCAGCAGTTTCGTCAACGGGTACAATGAGCAGTTCTTC,CASSFVNGYNEQFF
-,-,TRBV18,TRBJ1-1,TGTGCCAGCTCACCCCCGGGACGGACTGAAACTTTCTTT,CASSPPGRTETFF
-,TRBD2,TRBV5-1,TRBJ2-1,TGCGCCAGCCTCCAGCGGGAGTGGGGTGATGAGCAGTTCTTC,CASLQREWGDEQFF
-,-,TRBV20-1,TRBJ1-3,TGCAGTGCTAGAGACCTGTCTGGCGGAAACACCATATATTTT,CSARDLSGGNTIYF
-,-,TRBV5-1,TRBJ2-4,TGCGCCAGCAGCTTGACCCCCGCAGACAAAAACATTCAGTACTTC,CASSLTPADKNIQYF